This entry lists 32 T cell receptor beta chains sequenced from one sample in a study of cytomegalovirus exposure and HLA in healthy donors. This PCR relied on a set of 60 Vbeta primers and 13 Jbeta primers. Sequenced by immunoSEQ multiplex PCR; TCRdb stores in-frame clones only, minus some. The sample has about 160,000 clones; 70% to 90% are singletons. Sequenced sample: PBMCs. These receptors originate from a man between 18 and 35 years old in good health and CMV-seropositive.

This clone has more than one count but fewer than ten. The chain has TRBV7-9 and TRBJ2-3; D is ambiguous. CDR1 and CDR2 (germline): SEHNR, FQNEAQ (reference sequence). This CDR3 has 12 residues. The germline V and J ends were trimmed by 1 base and 5 bases, with 4 bases remaining between them. CDR3 DNA sequence: TGTGCCAGCAGCTTAGACAAAGATACGCAGTATTTT. Residues: CASSLDKDTQYF.

The gene calls are TRBV2 and TRBJ1-1; tentative D call: TRBD1 (5 bases). Germline lookup yields CDR1 SNHLY and CDR2 FYNNEI. With 7 bases removed from V and 1 base from J, the gap between germline ends came to 16 bases. This CDR3 contains 15 residues. CDR3 region: CASIHGGGTNTEAFF. The CDR3 nucleotides read TGTGCCAGCATTCACGGGGGGGGGACGAACACTGAAGCTTTCTTT.

The chain combines TRBV19 with TRBJ1-5; 12 nucleotides line up with TRBD1. CDR1 and CDR2 (germline): LNHDA, SQIVND (reference sequence). The ends lost 11 bases at V and 6 bases at J; junction bases unmatched: 8. The CDR3 sequence is 14 residues long. In DNA, the CDR3 is TGTGCCTCCCGGGACAGGGGGCTCGGTCAGCCCCAGCATTTT. Residues: CASRDRGLGQPQHF.

The chain uses TRBV9 and TRBJ2-1, with TRBD2 as a possible D gene (5 bases). Trimming removed 3 bases at V and 1 base at J, with 8 bases between. Germline V gives CDR1 SGDLS, CDR2 YYNGEE. The CDR3 spans 14 residues. The CDR3 nucleotides read TGTGCCAGCAGCGCCGGACTGTCCTACAATGAGCAGTTCTTC. Translating it yields CASSAGLSYNEQFF.

This clone was recorded a few times. The CDR3 loop reads CASSHETGGNYNEQFF. In DNA form, the CDR3 reads TGTGCCAGCAGCCATGAGACGGGGGGGAACTACAATGAGCAGTTCTTC. The chain recombines TRBV4-2 with TRBJ2-1; 8 positions agree with TRBD2. Germline CDR1 LGHNA, CDR2 YNFKEQ. Trimming cost V 3 bases and J 3 bases; bases outside gene matches: 7. The CDR3 spans 16 residues.

This clone was seen only a few times. The V gene is TRBV6-5, the J gene TRBJ2-7; 8 positions agree with TRBD1. The V gene's germline CDR1 is MNHEY and CDR2 SVGAGI. After removal of 0 bases from V and 1 base from J, the junction contained 5 bases not matched to a gene. The length of the CDR3 is 16 residues. The CDR3 is CASSYSRTGSSYEQYF. DNA of the CDR3: TGTGCCAGCAGTTACTCCCGGACAGGGAGTTCCTACGAGCAGTACTTC.

CDR3 residues: CASSWMGLAPNSPLHF. The CDR3 region has the DNA TGTGCCAGCAGTTGGATGGGACTCGCCCCAAATTCACCCCTCCACTTT. This rearrangement joins TRBV6-5 to TRBJ1-6; perhaps TRBD1 as D (5 bases). The V and J ends lost 4 bases and 7 bases respectively, with 17 bases between them. The CDR3 is 16 residues long. The germline gives CDR1 MNHEY, CDR2 SVGAGI.

This sequence joins TRBV28 and TRBJ1-1; no firm D call. Germline V CDR1 and CDR2: MDHEN, SYDVKM. V was trimmed by 7 bases and J by 11 bases, leaving 23 bases between them. This CDR3 comprises 14 residues. CDR3 sequence: CASTTYEGRVFAFF. CDR3 DNA sequence: TGTGCCAGCACTACATACGAGGGTAGAGTATTTGCTTTCTTT.

J is TRBJ1-5 and V is TRBV6-6; 7 bases match TRBD1. There are 16 residues in the CDR3. Trimming cost V 0 bases and J 2 bases; bases outside gene matches: 4. Germline assignment: CDR1 MNHNY and CDR2 SVGAGI (reference sequence). CDR3: CASSYSTGSGNQPQHF. CDR3 in DNA: TGTGCCAGCAGTTACTCGACAGGGAGTGGCAATCAGCCCCAGCATTTT.

The V call is TRBV7-9, the J call TRBJ2-5, with 7 nucleotides matching TRBD2. Germline CDR1 SEHNR, CDR2 FQNEAQ (reference sequence). With V trimmed by 5 bases and J by 1 base, 4 bases remained unmatched. This CDR3 contains 14 residues. In DNA, the CDR3 is TGTGCCAGCAGCAAACTAGCGCCCCAAGAGACCCAGTACTTC. Protein sequence: CASSKLAPQETQYF.

The chain joins TRBV30 to TRBJ2-3; 8 nucleotides align to TRBD1. From germline, CDR1 is GTSNPN and CDR2 SVGIG (reference sequence). With 2 bases clipped from V and 1 base from J, the junction kept 5 bases outside the gene matches. The CDR3 sequence is 15 residues long. CDR3 bases: TGTGCCTGGAGTATGGGCAGGGGGCGCACAGATACGCAGTATTTT. This codes for CAWSMGRGRTDTQYF.

The genes are TRBV19 and TRBJ2-5; D is unresolved. The J call may be mistaken, given a closer DNA end match to TRBJ2-7. This CDR3 is 17 amino acids long. The germline gives CDR1 LNHDA, CDR2 SQIVND (reference sequence). The CDR3 loop is CASSLAAPSKSSYEQYF. CDR3 in DNA: TGTGCCAGTAGTCTCGCGGCACCCAGTAAGAGTTCCTACGAGCAGTACTTC.

DNA of the CDR3: TGTGCCAGCAGCCCTGCGACAGGACTTCAGCCCCAGCATTTT. Translated, it gives CASSPATGLQPQHF. The chain joins TRBV7-2 to TRBJ1-5, with D possibly being TRBD1 (6 bases). The length of the CDR3 is 14 residues. Trimming took off 5 bases at V and 6 bases at J, with 14 bases between the two ends. Looked up from germline, CDR1 is SGHTA and CDR2 is FQGNSA.

This clone was counted between two and nine times. The genes are TRBV5-4 and TRBJ2-5; tentative D call: TRBD2 (5 bases). The V gene's germline CDR1 is SGHNT and CDR2 YYREEE (reference sequence). The CDR3 has 14 amino acids. V was clipped by 3 bases and J by 0 bases, with 9 bases between them. CDR3: CASSSDGDQETQYF. The CDR3 DNA follows: TGTGCCAGCAGCTCCGACGGGGACCAAGAGACCCAGTACTTC.

The chain joins TRBV18 to TRBJ1-4; unclear D gene. The CDR3 runs 16 residues. Germline V CDR1 and CDR2: KGHSH, LQKENI. V lost 2 bases and J 3 bases, leaving 13 bases between the germline ends. The CDR3 DNA reads as TGTGCCAGCTCACCAGGGAGGTTAGCGGCTAATGAAAAACTGTTTTTT. Translating it yields CASSPGRLAANEKLFF.

Here the CDR3 reads CASSEASWGGLYNEQFF. CDR3 in DNA: TGTGCCAGCAGTGAAGCTAGTTGGGGGGGCCTATACAATGAGCAGTTCTTC. The chain has TRBV6-1 and TRBJ2-1; D is perhaps TRBD2 (7 bases). V lost 0 bases and J lost 4, with 16 bases in between. Germline V gene data show CDR1 as MNHNS and CDR2 as SASEGT. The CDR3 length is 17 residues.

The V gene is TRBV9, the J gene TRBJ1-4, with 9 bases aligning to TRBD1. The CDR3 has 17 amino acids. Germline CDR1 SGDLS, CDR2 YYNGEE. Germline trimming cut 4 bases from V and 7 bases from J; bases unmatched to any gene: 14. The CDR3 DNA follows: TGTGCCAGCAGCCCAACGTCGACAGGGGGGTGGAGTGAAAAACTGTTTTTT. This encodes CASSPTSTGGWSEKLFF.

As regards this clone: Its ends do not fully match the called genes, so a read error is possible. The genes are TRBV7-9 and TRBJ1-2, with 9 bases fitting TRBD1. Germline CDR1 and CDR2: SEHNR and FQNEAQ (reference sequence). This CDR3 is 14 amino acids long. The CDR3 loop is CSSSPGTGLYGYTF. CDR3 nucleotides: TGTTCCAGCAGCCCAGGGACAGGGCTCTATGGCTACACCTTC.

V is TRBV5-6 and J is TRBJ2-6, with 7 bases aligning to TRBD1. The ends lost 2 bases at V and 0 bases at J; junction bases unmatched: 8. This CDR3 is 18 amino acids long. From germline, CDR1 is SGHDT and CDR2 YYEEEE. The CDR3 is CASSLATGMGSGANVLTF. DNA of the CDR3: TGTGCCAGCAGCTTAGCGACAGGGATGGGCTCTGGGGCCAACGTCCTGACTTTC.

V and J are TRBV29-1 and TRBJ2-7; D may be TRBD1 (6 bases). CDR1 is SQVTM and CDR2 is ANQGSEA in the germline V gene. The CDR3 is made up of 13 amino acids. Trimming left V 6 bases short and J 2 bases short, with 14 bases between. The CDR3 reads CSVTAQGAYEQYF. The CDR3 coding sequence is TGCAGCGTGACCGCACAGGGCGCCTACGAGCAGTACTTC.

The genes are TRBV29-1 and TRBJ1-1, with D possibly matching TRBD1 (5 bases). This CDR3 region has 13 residues. In germline, CDR1 is SQVTM, CDR2 ANQGSEA. V shed 5 bases and J shed 1 base, with 11 bases lying between them. CDR3 DNA sequence: TGCAGCGTTAATGCGGGGGGGAACACTGAAGCTTTCTTT. As protein: CSVNAGGNTEAFF.

The chain joins TRBV7-6 to TRBJ1-4; D might be TRBD1 (5 bases). Germline V lookup: CDR1 SGHVS, CDR2 FNYEAQ. V was clipped by 0 bases and J by 10 bases, with 15 bases between them. This CDR3 is built from 15 residues. The CDR3 DNA sequence: TGTGCCAGCAGCTTAGCGGGTGAAGGGGAAGGAAAACTGTTTTTT. Its protein product is CASSLAGEGEGKLFF.

The CDR3 nucleotides read TGTGCCAGCAGCTTACCAGCGGGTAGTGGCCCCGGGGAGCTGTTTTTT. Amino acid sequence: CASSLPAGSGPGELFF. This chain links TRBV7-2 with TRBJ2-2; a possible D gene is TRBD2 (6 bases). Trimming removed 2 bases at V and 6 bases at J, with 16 bases between. Per the germline V gene, CDR1 is SGHTA and CDR2 is FQGNSA. The CDR3 sequence is 16 residues long.

This clone was seen more than once but under ten times. The V and J genes are TRBV27 and TRBJ2-5; a possible D gene is TRBD1 (5 bases). V was clipped by 6 bases and J by 0 bases, with 17 bases between them. The CDR3 loop spans 16 amino acids. Looked up from germline, CDR1 is MNHEY and CDR2 is SMNVEV (reference sequence). The CDR3 reads CASRSFLGPYQETQYF. CDR3 sequence (DNA): TGTGCCAGCAGGTCTTTCTTGGGGCCGTACCAAGAGACCCAGTACTTC.

CDR3 nucleotides: TGCGCCAGCAGTCAACGTAGGAAGACAGGGGTAGACTACGAGCAGTACTTC. It specifies CASSQRRKTGVDYEQYF. The chain carries TRBV23-1 and TRBJ2-7, with 8 bases identical to TRBD1. Being an ORF, TRBV23-1 has a function that is uncertain. This CDR3 is 17 amino acids long. V shed 2 bases and J 3 bases; nucleotides not matched to a gene: 12.

Regarding this clone: One end of the junction does not line up with germline, which may come from a read error. The CDR3 bases are TGTGCCGGCAGCGCTGAACAGGGGGCGGTGGGGACCCAGTACTTC. Its protein is CAGSAEQGAVGTQYF. The V and J genes are TRBV2 and TRBJ2-5, with 9 bases fitting TRBD1. The CDR3 length is 15 residues. Germline CDR1 SNHLY, CDR2 FYNNEI. Full variable domain (outside the CDR3, taken from reference TRBV2 and TRBJ2-5): EPEVTQTPSHQVTQMGQEVILRCVPISNHLYFYWYRQILGQKVEFLVSFYNNEISEKSEIFDDQFSVERPDGSNFTLKIRSTKLEDSAMYFCAGSAEQGAVGTQYFGPGTRLLVL.

The chain has TRBV29-1 and TRBJ1-2, with 7 bases that match TRBD1. From germline, CDR1 is SQVTM and CDR2 ANQGSEA. With 6 bases clipped from V and 8 bases from J, the junction kept 6 bases outside the gene matches. This CDR3 has 11 amino acids. The CDR3 region has the DNA TGCAGCGTGACAGGGTTACGGGGCTACACCTTC. Amino acid sequence: CSVTGLRGYTF.

This rearrangement joins TRBV2 to TRBJ1-6; TRBD1 aligns across 7 bases. CDR1 is SNHLY, CDR2 FYNNEI, per germline. The CDR3 spans 15 residues. V lost 4 bases to trimming and J lost 7 bases; unmatched junction nucleotides: 7. The CDR3 spells CASSGGRDSNSPLHF. The CDR3 DNA follows: TGTGCCAGCAGTGGGGGCCGGGACAGCAATTCACCCCTCCACTTT. Full variable domain (missing parts from reference TRBV2 and TRBJ1-6): EPEVTQTPSHQVTQMGQEVILRCVPISNHLYFYWYRQILGQKVEFLVSFYNNEISEKSEIFDDQFSVERPDGSNFTLKIRSTKLEDSAMYFCASSGGRDSNSPLHFGNGTRLTVT.

The V call is TRBV7-2, the J call TRBJ2-7; 12 bases map to TRBD2. Per germline, CDR1 SGHTA and CDR2 FQGNSA. The CDR3 loop spans 17 amino acids. V lost 1 base, J lost 3 bases, and 7 bases stayed unmatched. CDR3 sequence (DNA): TGTGCCAGCAGCTTAGTCAGGCTAGCGGGGGGGAACTACGAGCAGTACTTC. It encodes CASSLVRLAGGNYEQYF.

The chain joins TRBV5-1 to TRBJ2-7; TRBD1 matches 8 bases. V lost 4 bases and J lost 0; bases outside the gene matches: 12. The CDR3 length is 17 residues. Germline V lookup: CDR1 SGHRS, CDR2 YFSETQ. CDR3 sequence: CASSAPDRGTSSYEQYF. The CDR3 nucleotides are TGCGCCAGCAGCGCGCCCGACAGGGGAACAAGCTCCTACGAGCAGTACTTC.

This chain links TRBV28 with TRBJ2-7, with TRBD2 identical over 13 bases. The CDR3 sequence is 16 residues long. Germline CDR1 MDHEN, CDR2 SYDVKM. The junction had 6 bases not matched to a gene; V was cut back by 5 bases and J by 2 bases. The CDR3 coding sequence is TGTGCCAGCAGTGTTACTAGCGGGGGGGCCGCCTACGAGCAGTACTTC. It yields the protein CASSVTSGGAAYEQYF. The variable domain in full, completed from reference TRBV28 and TRBJ2-7, reads DVKVTQSSRYLVKRTGEKVFLECVQDMDHENMFWYRQDPGLGLRLIYFSYDVKMKEKGDIPEGYSVSREKKERFSLILESASTNQTSMYLCASSVTSGGAAYEQYFGPGTRLTVT.

Of note for this clone: This same CDR3 is encoded by further DNA sequences in the sample. The chain couples TRBV29-1 to TRBJ1-2; D remains ambiguous. CDR3 length: 11 residues. Trimming shortened V by 0 bases and J by 6 bases, and 5 bases separated the two germline ends. Per germline, CDR1 SQVTM and CDR2 ANQGSEA. CDR3 bases: TGCAGCGTTGAAGATCGAGATGGCTACACCTTC. The encoded protein is CSVEDRDGYTF.